This is a list of T cell receptor beta chains from one sample in a study of blood T cell repertoires in COVID-19. Generated by immunoSEQ multiplex PCR, the TCRdb table keeps only in-frame clones and is missing some. In the table there are under 300,000 clones, roughly 80% of which are singletons. The sequenced sample consisted of peripheral blood. Receptors originate from a woman aged 50 to 65 who had recovered from COVID-19. Both conserved end residues are part of each CDR3. The D gene is left open where the match is weak.

d_gene	v_gene	j_gene	CDR3aa
TRBD1	TRBV28	TRBJ2-7	CASRTSGGHYEQYF
-	TRBV5-1	TRBJ1-4	CASSSTGSTGEKLFF
-	TRBV28	TRBJ2-7	CASSSQRERLSSYEQYF
TRBD1	TRBV28	TRBJ1-1	CASSGVQGLTEAFF
TRBD2	TRBV7-6	TRBJ2-7	CASSQGMAGGPVEQYF
TRBD2	TRBV29-1	TRBJ2-7	CSVEARTSSYEQYF
TRBD2	TRBV5-1	TRBJ2-1	CASSLAGSNEQFF
-	TRBV9	TRBJ2-3	CASSVSGRHTDTQYF
TRBD2	TRBV11-3	TRBJ2-3	CASSLGSTSASTDTQYF
-	TRBV27	TRBJ2-5	CASSSDQETQYF
TRBD1	TRBV7-2	TRBJ2-7	CASSLGPTGGNRFEQYF
TRBD2	TRBV7-3	TRBJ2-3	CASSAQFLGGAASTDTQYF
-	TRBV2	TRBJ1-1	CASSGGGTEAFF
-	TRBV15	TRBJ2-7	CATSRASYEQYF
TRBD1	TRBV28	TRBJ1-2	CASSLGQGLLNGYTF
TRBD1	TRBV28	TRBJ2-4	CASSYRGLAKNIQYF
-	TRBV25-1	TRBJ2-4	CASSEYLDSPIQYF
TRBD1	TRBV7-2	TRBJ2-7	CASSSQGQGARQYF
-	TRBV10-3	TRBJ1-2	CAIRGGGYYGYTF
-	TRBV5-4	TRBJ2-5	CASSSAGGSQETQYF
TRBD2	TRBV6-5	TRBJ2-3	CASRSSGGHTDTQYF
-	TRBV19	TRBJ1-4	CATMSGKLFF
TRBD1	TRBV6-1	TRBJ1-2	CASSEAPGTGVGYTF
-	TRBV7-2	TRBJ2-7	CASSRGGSLQQYF
-	TRBV6-6	TRBJ1-6	CASSRHTGKYSPLHF
TRBD1	TRBV19	TRBJ2-2	CASRTSGQGLTGELFF
-	TRBV27	TRBJ1-4	CASSSPDSHEKLFF
-	TRBV21-1	TRBJ2-1	CASSLRGPYYNEQFF
-	TRBV30	TRBJ1-5	CAWSTLTGGQPQHF
TRBD2	TRBV9	TRBJ2-3	CASSVEVWTSGEFTDTQYF
TRBD2	TRBV6-2/TRBV6-3	TRBJ2-7	CASSSPQREGLYEQYF
-	TRBV5-1	TRBJ2-7	CASSLRLGPYEQYF
TRBD1	TRBV7-9	TRBJ1-5	CASSNFPGQGDHSNQPQHF
-	TRBV18	TRBJ1-2	CASSPLDGQGSGYTF
TRBD1	TRBV15	TRBJ1-1	CATSSPQGAGGNTEAFF
TRBD2	TRBV18	TRBJ2-7	CASSRGLAGDEQYF
TRBD2	TRBV7-3	TRBJ2-1	CASSPGLAPVYNEQFF
TRBD2	TRBV27	TRBJ2-1	CASSTRLAGGLAYNEQFF
TRBD2	TRBV5-1	TRBJ2-2	CASMPGLVPGELFF
TRBD1	TRBV6-1	TRBJ1-5	CASSGTRTGGSNQPQHF
TRBD1	TRBV5-1	TRBJ2-7	CASSPGTAYEQYF
TRBD2	TRBV9	TRBJ2-5	CASSVRAGGRQETQYF
TRBD1	TRBV7-2	TRBJ1-5	CASSLADRGNQPQHF
-	TRBV9	TRBJ2-7	CASSPAGNSPYEQYF
-	TRBV10-3	TRBJ2-7	CAISDYRDSYEQYF
-	TRBV28	TRBJ1-6	CASIPRLDSPLHF
TRBD2	TRBV10-3	TRBJ2-1	CAISESSKRGSSYNEQFF
TRBD1	TRBV24-1	TRBJ1-2	CATSVDRNYGYTF
-	TRBV27	TRBJ2-7	CASPLYEQYF
-	TRBV30	TRBJ2-7	CAWISGTGLAGQYF
TRBD2	TRBV7-9	TRBJ2-2	CASSLLSSWASGDTGELFF
-	TRBV27	TRBJ2-2	CASRDTNTGELFF
TRBD1	TRBV2	TRBJ2-7	CATGGGQGAPYEQYF
-	TRBV6-4	TRBJ1-6	CASSVRLGSPLHF
TRBD1	TRBV28	TRBJ2-7	CASSSRIGQGLTYEQYF